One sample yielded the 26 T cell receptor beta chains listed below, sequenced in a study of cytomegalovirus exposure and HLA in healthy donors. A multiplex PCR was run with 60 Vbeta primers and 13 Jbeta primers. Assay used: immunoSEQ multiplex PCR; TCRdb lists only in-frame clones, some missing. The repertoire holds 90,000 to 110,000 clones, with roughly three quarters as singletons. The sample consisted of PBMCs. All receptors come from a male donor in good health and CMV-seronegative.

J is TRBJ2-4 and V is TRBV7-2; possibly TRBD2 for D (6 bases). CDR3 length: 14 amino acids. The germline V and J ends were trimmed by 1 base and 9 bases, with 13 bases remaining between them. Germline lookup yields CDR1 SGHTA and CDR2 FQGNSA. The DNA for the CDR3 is TGTGCCAGCAGCTTAGGCGGGACCGGGGTCATTCAGTACTTC. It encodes CASSLGGTGVIQYF.

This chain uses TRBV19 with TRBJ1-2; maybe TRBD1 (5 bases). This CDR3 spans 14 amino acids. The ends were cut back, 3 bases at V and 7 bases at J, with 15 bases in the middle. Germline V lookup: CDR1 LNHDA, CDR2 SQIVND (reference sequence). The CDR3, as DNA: TGTGCCAGTAGTATGCAGTCAGGGTGGCTTGGCTACACCTTC. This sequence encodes CASSMQSGWLGYTF.

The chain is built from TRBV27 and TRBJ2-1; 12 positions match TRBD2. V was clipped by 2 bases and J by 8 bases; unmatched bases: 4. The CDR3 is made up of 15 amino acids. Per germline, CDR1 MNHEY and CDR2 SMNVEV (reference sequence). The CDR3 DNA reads TGTGCCAGCAGTTTACGACTAGCGGGAGATGATGAGCAGTTCTTC. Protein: CASSLRLAGDDEQFF.

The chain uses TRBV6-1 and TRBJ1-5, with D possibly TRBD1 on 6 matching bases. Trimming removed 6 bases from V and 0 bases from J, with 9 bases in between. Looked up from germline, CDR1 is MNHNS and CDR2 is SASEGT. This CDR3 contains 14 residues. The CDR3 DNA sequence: TGTGCCAGCAGGGACAGATATAGCAATCAGCCCCAGCATTTT. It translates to CASRDRYSNQPQHF.

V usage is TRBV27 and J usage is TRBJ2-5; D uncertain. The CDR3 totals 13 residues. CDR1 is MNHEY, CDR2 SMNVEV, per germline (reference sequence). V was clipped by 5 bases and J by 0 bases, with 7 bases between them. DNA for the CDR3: TGTGCCAGCAGTCCCTCGTACCAAGAGACCCAGTACTTC. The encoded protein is CASSPSYQETQYF.

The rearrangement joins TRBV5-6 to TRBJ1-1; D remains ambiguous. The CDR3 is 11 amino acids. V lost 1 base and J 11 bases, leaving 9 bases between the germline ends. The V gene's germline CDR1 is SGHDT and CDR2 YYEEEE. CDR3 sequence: CASSLQVGAFF. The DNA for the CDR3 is TGTGCCAGCAGCTTGCAGGTAGGCGCTTTCTTT.

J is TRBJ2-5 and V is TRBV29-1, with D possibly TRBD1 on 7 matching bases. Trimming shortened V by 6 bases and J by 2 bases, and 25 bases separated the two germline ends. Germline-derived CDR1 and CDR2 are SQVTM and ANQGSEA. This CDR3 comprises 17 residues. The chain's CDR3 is CSVGSGDSRFLQETQYF. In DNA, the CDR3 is TGCAGCGTGGGATCGGGGGACAGCCGTTTTCTGCAAGAGACCCAGTACTTC.

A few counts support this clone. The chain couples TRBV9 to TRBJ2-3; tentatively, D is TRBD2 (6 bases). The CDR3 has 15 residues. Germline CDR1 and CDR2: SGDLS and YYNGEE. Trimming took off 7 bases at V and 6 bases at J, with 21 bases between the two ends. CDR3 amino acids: CASAPLGAGRDTQYF. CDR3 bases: TGTGCCAGCGCGCCCCTTGGGGCGGGACGGGATACGCAGTATTTT.

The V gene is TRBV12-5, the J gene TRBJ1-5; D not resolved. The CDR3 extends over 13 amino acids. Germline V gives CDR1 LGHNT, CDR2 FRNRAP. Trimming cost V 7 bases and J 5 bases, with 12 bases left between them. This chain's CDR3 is CASAPEGYQPQHF. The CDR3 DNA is TGTGCTAGTGCCCCGGAGGGTTATCAGCCCCAGCATTTT.

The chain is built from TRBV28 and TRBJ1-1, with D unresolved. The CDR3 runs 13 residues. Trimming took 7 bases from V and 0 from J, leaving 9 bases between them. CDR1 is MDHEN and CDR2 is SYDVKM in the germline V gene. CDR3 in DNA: TGTGCCAGCACCCGAGGAATGAACACTGAAGCTTTCTTT. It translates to CASTRGMNTEAFF.

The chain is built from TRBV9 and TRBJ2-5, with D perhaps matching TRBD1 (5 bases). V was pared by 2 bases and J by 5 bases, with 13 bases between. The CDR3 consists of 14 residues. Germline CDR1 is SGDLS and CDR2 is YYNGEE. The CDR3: CASSVAQGGETQYF. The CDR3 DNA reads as TGTGCCAGCAGCGTTGCTCAGGGTGGGGAGACCCAGTACTTC.

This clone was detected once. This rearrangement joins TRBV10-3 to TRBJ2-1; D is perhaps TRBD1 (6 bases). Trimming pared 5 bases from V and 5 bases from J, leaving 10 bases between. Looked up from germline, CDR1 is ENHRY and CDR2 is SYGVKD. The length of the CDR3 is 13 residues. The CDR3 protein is CAISPGQDNEQFF. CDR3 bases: TGTGCCATCAGTCCGGGACAAGACAATGAGCAGTTCTTC.

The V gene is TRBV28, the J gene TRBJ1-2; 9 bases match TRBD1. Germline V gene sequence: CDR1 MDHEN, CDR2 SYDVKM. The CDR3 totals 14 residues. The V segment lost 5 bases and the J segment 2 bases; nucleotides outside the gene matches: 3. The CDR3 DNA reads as TGTGCCAGCAGTCCCGGACAGGGGAACTATGGCTACACCTTC. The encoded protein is CASSPGQGNYGYTF.

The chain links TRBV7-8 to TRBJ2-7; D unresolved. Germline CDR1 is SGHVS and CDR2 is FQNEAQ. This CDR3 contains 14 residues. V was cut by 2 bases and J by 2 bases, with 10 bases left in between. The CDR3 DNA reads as TGTGCCAGCAGCTTACCGCGGCTAGCCTACGAGCAGTACTTC. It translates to CASSLPRLAYEQYF.

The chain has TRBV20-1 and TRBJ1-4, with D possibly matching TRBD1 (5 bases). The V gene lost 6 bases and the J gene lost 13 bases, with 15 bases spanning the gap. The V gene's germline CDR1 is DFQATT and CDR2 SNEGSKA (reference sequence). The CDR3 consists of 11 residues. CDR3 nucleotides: TGCAGTGCACCCGGGCCCGGGGGACTGTTTTTT. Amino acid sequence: CSAPGPGGLFF.

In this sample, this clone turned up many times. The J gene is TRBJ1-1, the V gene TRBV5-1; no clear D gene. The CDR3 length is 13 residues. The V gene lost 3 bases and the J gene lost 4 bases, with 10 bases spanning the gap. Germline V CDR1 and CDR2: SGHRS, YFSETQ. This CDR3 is CASSYTTGTEAFF. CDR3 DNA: TGCGCCAGCAGCTACACAACGGGCACTGAAGCTTTCTTT.

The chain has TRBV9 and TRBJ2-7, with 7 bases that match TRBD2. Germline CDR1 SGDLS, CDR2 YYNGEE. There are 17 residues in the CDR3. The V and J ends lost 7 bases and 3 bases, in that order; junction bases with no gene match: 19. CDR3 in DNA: TGTGCCAGCCGGATGGTGGGAGGGCACCCTAGGGACTACGAGCAGTACTTC. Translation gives CASRMVGGHPRDYEQYF.

CDR3 amino acids: CASSQSMSGFAEAFF. In DNA form, the CDR3 reads TGCGCCAGCAGCCAAAGTATGTCAGGGTTCGCTGAAGCTTTCTTT. The chain recombines TRBV4-3 with TRBJ1-1, with a tentative D call TRBD1 (5 bases). Trimming took off 2 bases at V and 6 bases at J, with 16 bases between the two ends. Germline V gives CDR1 LGHNA, CDR2 YSLEER. The CDR3 has 15 amino acids.

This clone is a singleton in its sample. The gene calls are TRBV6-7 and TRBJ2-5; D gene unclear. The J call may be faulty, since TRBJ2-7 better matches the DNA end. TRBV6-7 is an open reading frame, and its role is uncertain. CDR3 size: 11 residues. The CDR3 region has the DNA TGTGCCAGCAGCCGATTAAACGAGCAGTACTTC. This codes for CASSRLNEQYF.

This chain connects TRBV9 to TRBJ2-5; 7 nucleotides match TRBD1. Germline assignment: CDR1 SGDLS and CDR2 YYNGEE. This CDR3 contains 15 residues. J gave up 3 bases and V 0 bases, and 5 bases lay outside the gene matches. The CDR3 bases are TGTGCCAGCAGCGTAGGACGAGGGACAGAAGAGACCCAGTACTTC. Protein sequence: CASSVGRGTEETQYF.

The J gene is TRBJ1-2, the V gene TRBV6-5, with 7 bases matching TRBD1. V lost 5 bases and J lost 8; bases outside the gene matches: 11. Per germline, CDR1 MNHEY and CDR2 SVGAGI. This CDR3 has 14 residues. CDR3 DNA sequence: TGTGCCAGCAGTGCCGCACAGGGGTTCGTGGGCTACACCTTC. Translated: CASSAAQGFVGYTF.

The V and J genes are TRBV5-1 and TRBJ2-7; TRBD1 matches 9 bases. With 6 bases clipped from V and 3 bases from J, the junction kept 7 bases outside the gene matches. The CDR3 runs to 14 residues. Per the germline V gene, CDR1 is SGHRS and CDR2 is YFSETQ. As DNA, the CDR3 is TGCGCCAGCACTACAGGGGGCGCCGGCTACGAGCAGTACTTC. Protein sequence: CASTTGGAGYEQYF. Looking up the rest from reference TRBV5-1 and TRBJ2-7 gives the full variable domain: KAGVTQTPRYLIKTRGQQVTLSCSPISGHRSVSWYQQTPGQGLQFLFEYFSETQRNKGNFPGRFSGRQFSNSRSEMNVSTLELGDSALYLCASTTGGAGYEQYFGPGTRLTVT.

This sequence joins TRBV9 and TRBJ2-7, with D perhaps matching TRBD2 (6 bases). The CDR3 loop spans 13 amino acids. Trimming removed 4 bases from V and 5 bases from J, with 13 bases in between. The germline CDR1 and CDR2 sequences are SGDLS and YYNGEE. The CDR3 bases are TGTGCCAGCAGCCCCTGGGGGAGGAACGAGCAGTACTTC. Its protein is CASSPWGRNEQYF.

As DNA, the CDR3 is TGCGCCAGCAGCCCACAGGCTCCGGACACCGGAAACACCATATATTTT. This gives the protein CASSPQAPDTGNTIYF. This rearrangement joins TRBV5-1 to TRBJ1-3; D perhaps matches TRBD1 (5 bases). This CDR3 has 16 amino acids. Looked up from germline, CDR1 is SGHRS and CDR2 is YFSETQ. V was clipped by 4 bases and J by 4 bases, with 18 bases between them.

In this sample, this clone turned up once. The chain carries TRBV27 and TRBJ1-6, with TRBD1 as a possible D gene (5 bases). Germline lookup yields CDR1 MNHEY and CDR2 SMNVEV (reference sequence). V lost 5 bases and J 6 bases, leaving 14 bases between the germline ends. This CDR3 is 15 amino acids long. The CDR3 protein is CASSRRWQGNSPLHF. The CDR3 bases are TGTGCCAGCAGTAGAAGGTGGCAGGGTAATTCACCCCTCCACTTT.

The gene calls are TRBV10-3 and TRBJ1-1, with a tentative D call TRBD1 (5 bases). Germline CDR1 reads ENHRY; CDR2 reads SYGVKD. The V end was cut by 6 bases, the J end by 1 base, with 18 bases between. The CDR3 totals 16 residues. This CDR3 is CAISHSPETANTEAFF. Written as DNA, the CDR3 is TGTGCCATCAGCCATAGTCCGGAGACAGCGAACACTGAAGCTTTCTTT.